Listed below are T cell receptor beta chains from one sample, sequenced in a study of blood T cell repertoires in COVID-19. Measured with immunoSEQ multiplex PCR; TCRdb has only the in-frame clones, and not every one. The data hold roughly 230,000 clones, with 70% to 90% observed a single time. Sequencing was done on a sample of peripheral blood. The receptors come from a man aged 45-65 years with COVID-19, enrolled during active disease. Each CDR3 is given with its conserved first and last residue. D genes are given only for firm matches. The size entry is marked missing in some rows and otherwise reads once, few, many or a size class.

cdr3_aa | cdr3_nt | cdr3_length | v_call | d_call | j_call | clone_size
CASSAGGGYEQYF | TGTGCCAGCAGCGCCGGTGGCGGCTACGAGCAGTACTTC | 13 | TRBV11-3 | NA | TRBJ2-7 | NA
CASSLLSGAAGELFF | TGTGCCAGCAGCTTACTTTCAGGGGCGGCCGGGGAGCTGTTTTTT | 15 | TRBV7-3 | NA | TRBJ2-2 | few
CASSMGGRYYGYTF | TGTGCCAGTAGTATGGGGGGACGGTACTATGGCTACACCTTC | 14 | TRBV19 | NA | TRBJ1-2 | NA
CASSQDKSPSRRALLKNEKLFF | TGTGCCAGCAGCCAAGATAAGTCACCCTCGAGGAGGGCCCTATTGAAGAATGAAAAACTGTTTTTT | 22 | TRBV4-2 | NA | TRBJ1-4 | NA
CASSLVTGSKGEKLFF | TGTGCCAGCAGCTTGGTCACAGGGAGCAAAGGGGAAAAACTGTTTTTT | 16 | TRBV5-4 | NA | TRBJ1-4 | NA
CASSPTDRVIGELFF | TGTGCCAGTAGTCCTACAGACAGGGTCATCGGGGAGCTGTTTTTT | 15 | TRBV19 | TRBD1 | TRBJ2-2 | once
CASSLPGNEKLFF | TGTGCCAGCAGTTTACCCGGTAATGAAAAACTGTTTTTT | 13 | TRBV12-3/TRBV12-4 | NA | TRBJ1-4 | NA
CSVDMASGGDTQYF | TGCAGCGTTGATATGGCTAGCGGGGGAGATACGCAGTATTTT | 14 | TRBV29-1 | TRBD2 | TRBJ2-3 | NA
CASRWSGNTGELFF | TGTGCCAGCAGGTGGTCAGGGAACACCGGGGAGCTGTTTTTT | 14 | TRBV27 | NA | TRBJ2-2 | NA
CASKHSGGRREQYF | TGTGCCAGCAAGCATAGCGGGGGGCGGAGGGAGCAGTACTTC | 14 | TRBV27 | TRBD2 | TRBJ2-7 | NA
CAWRDSYEQYF | TGTGCCTGGAGGGACAGCTACGAGCAGTACTTC | 11 | TRBV30 | NA | TRBJ2-7 | NA
CASSLRGSTEAFF | TGTGCCAGCAGCTTACGCGGGAGCACTGAAGCTTTCTTT | 13 | TRBV11-3 | NA | TRBJ1-1 | NA
CASSESDSYSYEQYF | TGTGCCAGCAGTGAATCCGACAGCTACTCCTACGAGCAGTACTTC | 15 | TRBV25-1 | NA | TRBJ2-7 | NA
CASSPTDYGYTF | TGTGCCAGCAGCCCAACAGACTATGGCTACACCTTC | 12 | TRBV6-6 | NA | TRBJ1-2 | NA
CASSLPSGGAPHREQYF | TGTGCCAGCAGCCTTCCTAGCGGGGGGGCTCCCCACCGGGAGCAGTACTTC | 17 | TRBV5-4 | TRBD2 | TRBJ2-7 | NA
CASSPPPLTGGYEQYF | TGTGCCAGCTCACCACCCCCATTGACAGGGGGCTACGAGCAGTACTTC | 16 | TRBV18 | TRBD1 | TRBJ2-7 | NA
CASSPRTGDSPLHF | TGTGCCAGCAGTCCCCGGACAGGGGACTCACCCCTCCACTTT | 14 | TRBV28 | TRBD1 | TRBJ1-6 | NA
CASSYGTGGTEAFF | TGTGCCAGCAGTTACGGGACAGGGGGCACTGAAGCTTTCTTT | 14 | TRBV6-2/TRBV6-3 | TRBD1 | TRBJ1-1 | NA
CASSPGTFHPEQYF | TGTGCCAGCAGCCCCGGGACTTTTCATCCGGAGCAGTACTTC | 14 | TRBV11-1 | NA | TRBJ2-7 | NA
CASSQTGERLYGYTF | TGCGCCAGCAGCCAAACAGGGGAACGGCTTTATGGCTACACCTTC | 15 | TRBV5-1 | TRBD1 | TRBJ1-2 | NA
CASSPRDREGYGYTF | TGTGCCAGCAGCCCCCGGGACAGGGAAGGATATGGCTACACCTTC | 15 | TRBV11-2 | TRBD1 | TRBJ1-2 | NA
CASSLGQAVVSVSKETQYF | TGTGCCAGCAGCTTAGGCCAGGCAGTCGTTTCTGTCTCGAAAGAGACCCAGTACTTC | 19 | TRBV7-9 | NA | TRBJ2-5 | NA
CASSKRRGHSSGNTIYF | TGTGCCAGCAGTAAACGACGAGGACATAGCTCTGGAAACACCATATATTTT | 17 | TRBV6-4 | NA | TRBJ1-3 | NA
CASSLGQSYGYTF | TGTGCCAGCAGCTTGGGACAAAGCTATGGCTACACCTTC | 13 | TRBV11-2 | NA | TRBJ1-2 | NA
CASSLGPSGDTQYF | TGTGCCAGCAGCTTAGGGCCTAGCGGGGATACGCAGTATTTT | 14 | TRBV7-2 | TRBD2 | TRBJ2-3 | NA
CASSQEGSGINQPQHF | TGCGCCAGCAGCCAAGAAGGGTCCGGGATCAATCAGCCCCAGCATTTT | 16 | TRBV4-1 | NA | TRBJ1-5 | NA
CASSQGLGAYEQYF | TGTGCCAGCAGCCAAGGACTCGGAGCCTACGAGCAGTACTTC | 14 | TRBV3-1/TRBV3-2 | NA | TRBJ2-7 | few
CASSVAQALAEAFF | TGTGCCAGCAGTGTCGCACAGGCTCTAGCTGAAGCTTTCTTT | 14 | TRBV2 | NA | TRBJ1-1 | NA
CASSFGTGREETQYF | TGTGCCAGCAGTTTTGGGACAGGGCGCGAAGAGACCCAGTACTTC | 15 | TRBV28 | TRBD1 | TRBJ2-5 | NA
CASSYSASGGSTEAFF | TGTGCCAGCAGTTACTCGGCCTCAGGGGGGTCCACCGAAGCTTTCTTT | 16 | TRBV6-2/TRBV6-3 | TRBD1 | TRBJ1-1 | few
CASSYSSRSTDTQYF | TGTGCCAGCAGTTACTCGAGTCGTAGCACAGATACGCAGTATTTT | 15 | TRBV6-5 | NA | TRBJ2-3 | NA
CASSQDRGSRPPLYF | TGTGCCAGCAGCCAAGATAGGGGTTCTCGCCCTCCCTTGTACTTC | 15 | TRBV3-1/TRBV3-2 | NA | TRBJ2-5 | once
CASSVWRSDTQYF | TGTGCCAGCAGCGTTTGGCGGTCAGATACGCAGTATTTT | 13 | TRBV9 | NA | TRBJ2-3 | NA
CASSYSNRQGIYEQYF | TGTGCCAGCAGTTACTCAAACCGACAGGGTATCTACGAGCAGTACTTC | 16 | TRBV6-5 | TRBD1 | TRBJ2-7 | once
CASSEAGQVYGYTF | TGTGCCAGCAGTGAGGCTGGACAGGTATATGGCTACACCTTC | 14 | TRBV2 | TRBD1 | TRBJ1-2 | few
CASRRTGTGNTIYF | TGTGCCAGCAGGAGGACAGGGACGGGAAACACCATATATTTT | 14 | TRBV2 | TRBD1 | TRBJ1-3 | NA
CASSQQTGGDTEAFF | TGTGCCAGCAGTCAACAGACAGGGGGCGACACTGAAGCTTTCTTT | 15 | TRBV28 | TRBD1 | TRBJ1-1 | NA
CSVEHDSGNGYTF | TGCAGCGTTGAACATGATAGCGGAAATGGCTACACCTTC | 13 | TRBV29-1 | NA | TRBJ1-2 | NA
CASSQVFIRVGRGSPLHF | TGTGCCAGCAGCCAAGTCTTCATCCGGGTGGGGAGAGGGTCACCCCTCCACTTT | 18 | TRBV3-1/TRBV3-2 | NA | TRBJ1-6 | NA
CASRSYAYEQYF | TGTGCCAGCAGATCTTATGCCTACGAGCAGTACTTC | 12 | TRBV6-5 | NA | TRBJ2-7 | NA
CASSQDRLGHLDYTGELFF | TGCGCCAGCAGCCAAGATCGGTTGGGCCATTTGGATTACACCGGGGAGCTGTTTTTT | 19 | TRBV4-1 | NA | TRBJ2-2 | NA
CASSPGHLGGQPQHF | TGTGCCAGCTCGCCAGGACACCTGGGCGGTCAGCCCCAGCATTTT | 15 | TRBV18 | NA | TRBJ1-5 | NA
CASSPREAYEQYF | TGTGCCAGCTCACCGAGGGAGGCCTACGAGCAGTACTTC | 13 | TRBV18 | NA | TRBJ2-7 | NA
CASSVSGGGNTGELFF | TGTGCCAGCAGCGTATCGGGGGGAGGGAACACCGGGGAGCTGTTTTTT | 16 | TRBV9 | TRBD2 | TRBJ2-2 | NA
CASSYLGGPYNSPLHF | TGTGCCAGCAGTTACCTCGGGGGTCCCTATAATTCACCCCTCCACTTT | 16 | TRBV6-5 | NA | TRBJ1-6 | NA
CASNSIGGQPQHF | TGTGCCAGCAATTCTATCGGGGGTCAGCCCCAGCATTTT | 13 | TRBV2 | NA | TRBJ1-5 | NA
CASSSGIAGVQETQYF | TGTGCCAGCAGCTCGGGAATAGCGGGGGTACAAGAGACCCAGTACTTC | 16 | TRBV5-8 | TRBD2 | TRBJ2-5 | few